These 13 T cell receptor beta chains originate from one sample sequenced in a study of OX40 agonist ivuxolimab in advanced cancers. Only in-frame clones appear in the TCRdb table, and some are missing; sequencing was by immunoSEQ multiplex PCR. The sample consists of about 22,000 clones, approximately 86% of them appearing once. The sample was CD4+ or CD8+ T cells sorted from blood, taken in a trial of the OX40 agonist ivuxolimab. The receptor source for this set is an adult with an advanced solid tumor such as melanoma, head and neck, liver or kidney cancer.

V and J are TRBV27 and TRBJ2-7; D is perhaps TRBD1 (5 bases). Trimming cost V 5 bases and J 6 bases, with 17 bases left between them. Germline assignment: CDR1 MNHEY and CDR2 SMNVEV (reference sequence). The CDR3 sequence is 14 residues long. CDR3 sequence (DNA): TGTGCCAGCAGTGCGACAGCGCCGGGTCGCGAGCAGTACTTC. Translation: CASSATAPGREQYF.

The CDR3 bases are TGTGCCAGCAGCTTAGTAGGAGGCTCTGAGACCCAGTACTTC. Residues: CASSLVGGSETQYF. The rearrangement joins TRBV7-9 to TRBJ2-5; possibly TRBD2 for D (5 bases). The CDR3 has 14 residues. Germline V gene sequence: CDR1 SEHNR, CDR2 FQNEAQ (reference sequence). Trimming cost V 1 base and J 5 bases, with 11 bases left between them. The whole variable domain, remainder taken from reference TRBV7-9 and TRBJ2-5, is DTGVSQNPRHKITKRGQNVTFRCDPISEHNRLYWYRQTLGQGPEFLTYFQNEAQLEKSRLLSDRFSAERPKGSFSTLEIQRTEQGDSAMYLCASSLVGGSETQYFGPGTRLLVL.

V usage is TRBV10-3 and J usage is TRBJ2-2; the match to TRBD1 covers 7 bases. This CDR3 has 16 amino acids. The V gene's germline CDR1 is ENHRY and CDR2 SYGVKD. V lost 10 bases, J lost 0 bases, and 11 bases stayed unmatched. The CDR3 here is CATTTVQGANTGELFF. The CDR3 region has the DNA TGTGCCACCACCACGGTCCAGGGGGCGAACACCGGGGAGCTGTTTTTT.

The chain carries TRBV7-9 and TRBJ1-2; 8 bases are shared with TRBD1. The CDR3 spans 14 residues. The V segment lost 5 bases and the J segment 8 bases; nucleotides outside the gene matches: 10. Germline CDR1 and CDR2: SEHNR and FQNEAQ (reference sequence). The DNA of the CDR3 is TGTGCCAGCAGCCACCCAGGGGGCGCAGAGGGCTACACCTTC. It specifies CASSHPGGAEGYTF.

V and J are TRBV7-9 and TRBJ2-7; possible D gene TRBD1, 6 bases. Trimming shortened V by 6 bases and J by 2 bases, and 14 bases separated the two germline ends. This CDR3 region has 14 residues. CDR1 SEHNR and CDR2 FQNEAQ come from the germline V gene (reference sequence). The CDR3 DNA is TGTGCCAGCAGTTACTCCGGACAGCCCTACGAGCAGTACTTC. It codes for CASSYSGQPYEQYF. Supplemented by reference TRBV7-9 and TRBJ2-7, the full variable domain reads DTGVSQNPRHKITKRGQNVTFRCDPISEHNRLYWYRQTLGQGPEFLTYFQNEAQLEKSRLLSDRFSAERPKGSFSTLEIQRTEQGDSAMYLCASSYSGQPYEQYFGPGTRLTVT.

The chain recombines TRBV7-9 with TRBJ2-5; D call uncertain. V shed 0 bases and J shed 3 bases, with 11 bases lying between them. The CDR3 loop spans 15 amino acids. Germline loops: CDR1 SEHNR, CDR2 FQNEAQ (reference sequence). Here the CDR3 DNA reads TGTGCCAGCAGCTTAGCTAGCAGCCGCGAAGAGACCCAGTACTTC. Encoded protein: CASSLASSREETQYF.

In this sample, this clone turned up a few times. The V gene is TRBV27, the J gene TRBJ1-1, with 7 bases fitting TRBD1. Germline CDR1 is MNHEY and CDR2 is SMNVEV (reference sequence). There are 13 residues in the CDR3. The V gene end was trimmed by 8 bases and the J gene end by 0 bases; junction bases not matched to a gene: 3. The CDR3 DNA reads TGTGCCAGCGGGGGACAGTTGAACACTGAAGCTTTCTTT. It specifies CASGGQLNTEAFF.

The chain recombines TRBV28 with TRBJ1-4, with D unclear. The V end lost 5 bases, the J end lost 4 bases, and 14 bases lay between the germline ends. Germline-derived CDR1 and CDR2 are MDHEN and SYDVKM. This CDR3 contains 15 residues. CDR3 nucleotide sequence: TGTGCCAGCAGTGCGCGGACGGCCGTTAATGAAAAACTGTTTTTT. It specifies CASSARTAVNEKLFF.

The chain couples TRBV30 to TRBJ2-7; D is unresolved. Trimming removed 2 bases at V and 4 bases at J, with 9 bases between. The length of the CDR3 is 12 residues. Germline assignment: CDR1 GTSNPN and CDR2 SVGIG (reference sequence). CDR3 nucleotides: TGTGCCTGGAGTAGGCTAGGGTACGAGCAGTACTTC. It yields the protein CAWSRLGYEQYF.

The rearrangement joins TRBV4-1 to TRBJ1-2; D unclear. The V gene's germline CDR1 is MGHRA and CDR2 YSYEKL. This CDR3 is built from 16 residues. Trimming pared 1 base from V and 0 bases from J, leaving 12 bases between. The CDR3 spells CASSQGAFGTNYGYTF. CDR3 DNA sequence: TGCGCCAGCAGCCAAGGCGCATTCGGGACTAACTATGGCTACACCTTC.

The chain links TRBV13 to TRBJ2-4; tentatively, D is TRBD1 (5 bases). CDR1 is PRHDT and CDR2 is FYEKMQ in the germline V gene (reference sequence). This CDR3 contains 14 residues. With 7 bases removed from V and 2 bases from J, the gap between germline ends came to 12 bases. The CDR3 reads CASTPQGTKNIQYF. The CDR3 nucleotides read TGTGCCAGCACTCCCCAGGGTACCAAAAACATTCAGTACTTC.

CDR3 in DNA: TGTGCCACCAGCTTAAGATGGGACCGGGGAAGTGAAAAACTGTTTTTT. Protein product: CATSLRWDRGSEKLFF. The chain joins TRBV15 to TRBJ1-4; D might be TRBD1 (5 bases). Deletions cut 5 bases from V and 7 bases from J, with 20 bases between. This CDR3 comprises 16 residues. Germline V gene lookup returns CDR1 LNHNV and CDR2 YYDKDF (reference sequence).

The chain is built from TRBV7-9 and TRBJ2-7, with D uncertain. Germline loops: CDR1 SEHNR, CDR2 FQNEAQ (reference sequence). The V and J ends lost 4 bases and 5 bases respectively, with 6 bases between them. This CDR3 spans 11 amino acids. The CDR3 sequence: CASSSYNEQYF. The CDR3, as DNA: TGTGCCAGCAGCTCGTACAACGAGCAGTACTTC.